This entry lists 7 T cell receptor beta chains sequenced from one sample in a study of graft-versus-host responses after intestinal transplantation listed by TCRdb under 2021. The library was produced with the immunoSEQ multiplex PCR assay. TCRdb limited this immuneACCESS table to in-frame rearrangements with V and J called. A share of clones is missing; checked studies link under half to unresolved V genes, and the rest is unexplained. Within this sample are over 10,000 clones, with about 68% of them counted one time only. The top ten clonotypes cover around 4.4% of the sample. Dithiothreitol, EDTA incubations and collagenase D digestion were used to isolate intraepithelial and lamina propria lymphocytes from graft specimens. Here the sequenced sample was ileum tissue, taken less than 150 days after intestinal transplantation. These receptors all come from a human patient who received an intestinal transplant, so some T cells may come from the graft donor.

This sequence joins TRBV19 and TRBJ1-1; D is perhaps TRBD1 (5 bases). Between the trimmed V and J ends, which lost 5 bases and 0 bases, there was a span of 7 bases. The V gene's germline CDR1 is LNHDA and CDR2 SQIVND (reference sequence). There are 13 residues in the CDR3. Here the CDR3 DNA reads TGTGCCAGTAGTTGGGGGGTGAACACTGAAGCTTTCTTT. The encoded protein is CASSWGVNTEAFF.

The chain is built from TRBV21-1 and TRBJ2-7; TRBD1, the table's D call, was not compared with the DNA. TRBV21-1 counts as a pseudogene. The CDR3 length is 13 residues. CDR3 sequence: CASSGTGGWEQYF. For the CDR3, the DNA is TGTGCCAGCAGCGGGACAGGGGGCTGGGAGCAGTACTTC.

The chain is built from TRBV27 and TRBJ2-7, with no clear D. Deletions cut 5 bases from V and 0 bases from J, with 11 bases between. CDR3 length: 14 residues. Germline-derived CDR1 and CDR2 are MNHEY and SMNVEV (reference sequence). CDR3 coding DNA: TGTGCCAGCAGTGTCTTCGGTTTCTCCTACGAGCAGTACTTC. Its protein is CASSVFGFSYEQYF.

Relative to its sample, this clone is medium-sized. The genes are TRBV9 and TRBJ2-1; 8 bases align to TRBD2. Unmatched junction bases numbered 6, after V lost 4 bases and J lost 6 bases. The CDR3 sequence is 14 residues long. Germline loops: CDR1 SGDLS, CDR2 YYNGEE. The CDR3 DNA follows: TGTGCCAGCAGCCTTAGCGGGGTCATCAATGAGCAGTTCTTC. Its protein product is CASSLSGVINEQFF.

The chain joins TRBV6-1 to TRBJ2-7; D possibly corresponds to TRBD2 (5 bases). V was cut by 4 bases and J by 1 base, with 14 bases left in between. The germline V gene encodes CDR1 MNHNS and CDR2 SASEGT. This CDR3 comprises 15 residues. The DNA for the CDR3 is TGTGCCAGCAGTGTGGCTAGCAGGAGTTCCTACGAGCAGTACTTC. Encoded protein: CASSVASRSSYEQYF.

The chain carries TRBV13 and TRBJ2-5; 9 bases fit TRBD1. Germline V lookup: CDR1 PRHDT, CDR2 FYEKMQ (reference sequence). The CDR3 length is 14 residues. Unmatched junction bases numbered 4, after V lost 4 bases and J lost 4 bases. The CDR3 nucleotides read TGTGCCAGCAGCTACCTGACAGGGGGAGAGACCCAGTACTTC. It specifies CASSYLTGGETQYF.

This clone was observed a single time. The V call is TRBV27, the J call TRBJ2-5; TRBD1 matches 7 bases. The CDR3 is 18 residues long. Germline CDR1 and CDR2: MNHEY and SMNVEV (reference sequence). Trimming took 5 bases from V and 2 from J; bases not matched to a gene: 17. The CDR3 DNA follows: TGTGCCAGCAGTGCCCAACCCCCACAGGGGTACCCTCAAGAGACCCAGTACTTC. This translates into CASSAQPPQGYPQETQYF.